The entry that follows covers one T cell receptor (beta chain) sequence. What it recognizes is unknown. This record comes from a study of vaccination effects on CD4 cells after COVID-19. Repertoires were generated with immunoSEQ multiplex PCR, while TCRdb's copy carries only in-frame clones and drops some. This sample has 55,000 to 90,000 clones, with 60% to 75% found just once. Using viral peptide pools, the ViraFEST assay grew out antigen-specific CD4+ T cells prior to sequencing. Culture proceeded for approximately nine days, and CD4+ T cells were then isolated. The person acquired a PCR-confirmed SARS-CoV-2 infection between March and December 2020. Material: CD4+ T cells from PBMCs cultured with HIV peptides, obtained before COVID-19 vaccination. Described subset: HIV-1 Nef peptide pool negative control/reference culture. The receptor was derived from a human donor who had a prior SARS-CoV-2 infection.

This CDR3 reads CASSWGPGDGQPQHF. DNA of the CDR3: TGCGCCAGCAGCTGGGGGCCGGGGGACGGTCAGCCCCAGCATTTT. The rearrangement joins TRBV5-1 to TRBJ1-5; maybe TRBD1 (6 bases). Trimming took off 3 bases at V and 6 bases at J, with 16 bases between the two ends. The CDR3 loop spans 15 amino acids. Germline V CDR1 and CDR2: SGHRS, YFSETQ. The complete variable domain, with remaining parts taken from reference TRBV5-1 and TRBJ1-5, reads KAGVTQTPRYLIKTRGQQVTLSCSPISGHRSVSWYQQTPGQGLQFLFEYFSETQRNKGNFPGRFSGRQFSNSRSEMNVSTLELGDSALYLCASSWGPGDGQPQHFGDGTRLSIL.